The 18 T cell receptor beta chains below all came from one sample that was sequenced in a study of radiotherapy plus CTLA-4 blockade in lung cancer. Some clones are missing from TCRdb's copy, which holds only in-frame ones; the method was immunoSEQ multiplex PCR. Of tens of thousands of clones listed, around 80% are singletons. The sequences come from peripheral blood, collected from a patient treated with radiotherapy plus ipilimumab. Source of these receptors: a human donor with non-small cell lung cancer who had a complete response to radiotherapy plus ipilimumab.

V gene TRBV9 combines with J gene TRBJ2-1; the match to TRBD2 covers 7 bases. The CDR3 consists of 15 residues. The germline V gene has CDR1 SGDLS and CDR2 YYNGEE. V was pared by 0 bases and J by 5 bases, with 5 bases of the junction left unmatched. This CDR3 is CASSVEGSGDNEQFF. CDR3 bases: TGTGCCAGCAGCGTAGAGGGGAGCGGGGACAATGAGCAGTTCTTC.

The chain links TRBV5-1 to TRBJ1-3; D unresolved. The CDR3 is 16 residues long. Germline V gene data show CDR1 as SGHRS and CDR2 as YFSETQ. V lost 0 bases to trimming and J lost 2 bases, with 12 bases between them. The CDR3 reads CASSLDPGSAGNTIYF. In nucleotides, the CDR3 is TGCGCCAGCAGCTTGGATCCGGGATCGGCTGGAAACACCATATATTTT.

This clone was counted only a few times. The chain employs TRBV16 and TRBJ1-3, with D possibly TRBD1 on 5 matching bases. The germline CDR1 and CDR2 sequences are KGHSY and FQNENV. Trimming took off 3 bases at V and 0 bases at J, with 15 bases between the two ends. The CDR3 has 17 amino acids. Written as DNA, the CDR3 is TGTGCCAGCAGCCATACAATGACAGCCGTCTCTGGAAACACCATATATTTT. This codes for CASSHTMTAVSGNTIYF. Filled out from reference TRBV16 and TRBJ1-3, the complete variable domain reads GEEVAQTPKHLVRGEGQKAKLYCAPIKGHSYVFWYQQVLKNEFKFLISFQNENVFDETGMPKERFSAKCLPNSPCSLEIQATKLEDSAVYFCASSHTMTAVSGNTIYFGEGSWLTVV.

In its sample, this clone was seen a few times. Other DNA sequences from this sample encode an identical CDR3 as well. The chain links TRBV7-2 to TRBJ1-5, with TRBD1 as a possible D gene (5 bases). Looked up from germline, CDR1 is SGHTA and CDR2 is FQGNSA. The length of the CDR3 is 15 residues. Trimming left V 2 bases short and J 1 base short, with 9 bases between. CDR3: CASSLRGGSNQPQHF. The DNA of the CDR3 is TGTGCCAGCAGCTTAAGGGGTGGAAGCAATCAGCCCCAGCATTTT.

The V gene is TRBV18, the J gene TRBJ2-7; 9 nucleotides line up with TRBD2. CDR3 size: 18 residues. The germline V gene encodes CDR1 KGHSH and CDR2 LQKENI. V was clipped by 3 bases and J by 1 base; unmatched bases: 13. CDR3 protein: CASSPEPLAGAPSYEQYV. The CDR3 DNA follows: TGTGCCAGCTCACCCGAACCTTTAGCGGGAGCCCCTTCCTACGAGCAGTACGTC.

This clone was observed once. The genes are TRBV30 and TRBJ1-2, with a possible D match to TRBD1 (5 bases). This CDR3 has 12 residues. Trimming took 8 bases from V and 4 from J, leaving 14 bases between them. Germline CDR1 reads GTSNPN; CDR2 reads SVGIG (reference sequence). CDR3 protein: CARDSRTYGYTF. CDR3 DNA: TGTGCCCGAGACAGTCGGACCTATGGCTACACCTTC.

This chain joins TRBV4-1 and TRBJ2-2, with 9 bases aligning to TRBD1. V shed 1 base and J 5 bases; nucleotides not matched to a gene: 8. CDR1 is MGHRA, CDR2 YSYEKL, per germline. The CDR3 extends over 17 amino acids. The CDR3, as DNA: TGCGCCAGCAGCCAAGGGATTAACAGGGGGCTTACCGGGGAGCTGTTTTTT. Translating gives CASSQGINRGLTGELFF.

CDR3 amino acids: CASSQPYRGTNEKLFF. As DNA, the CDR3 is TGCGCCAGCAGCCAACCCTACAGGGGAACTAATGAAAAACTGTTTTTT. The chain carries TRBV4-1 and TRBJ1-4; 7 bases are a match to TRBD1. Germline V CDR1 and CDR2: MGHRA, YSYEKL. Losses at the gene ends were 2 bases for V and 1 base for J; bases not matched to a gene: 4. CDR3 length equals 16 residues.

The sample holds a few counts of this clone. The chain links TRBV11-3 to TRBJ2-1; 7 nucleotides align to TRBD2. CDR1 and CDR2 (germline): SGHNT, YENEEA. The CDR3 has 14 amino acids. With 2 bases clipped from V and 9 bases from J, the junction kept 7 bases outside the gene matches. The CDR3 protein is CASSLTGRSAEQFF. CDR3 in DNA: TGTGCCAGCAGCTTAACCGGGAGGTCAGCTGAGCAGTTCTTC.

This chain uses TRBV15 with TRBJ1-6; a possible D gene is TRBD1 (5 bases). The germline V and J ends were trimmed by 4 bases and 0 bases, with 13 bases remaining between them. Germline CDR1 is LNHNV and CDR2 is YYDKDF (reference sequence). The CDR3 spans 17 residues. DNA of the CDR3: TGTGCCACCAGCAAAGGTCAGGGAGGCTCCTATAATTCACCCCTCCACTTT. It is translated as CATSKGQGGSYNSPLHF.

This clone was seen once. The gene calls are TRBV11-2 and TRBJ2-7, with D perhaps matching TRBD1 (7 bases). Germline values: CDR1 SGHAT, CDR2 FQNNGV. This CDR3 is 14 amino acids long. The V gene lost 3 bases and the J gene lost 6 bases, with 15 bases spanning the gap. This chain's CDR3 is CASSLFSRGAEQYF. The CDR3 DNA reads as TGTGCCAGCAGCTTGTTCTCCAGGGGGGCCGAGCAGTACTTC.

The J gene is TRBJ2-5, the V gene TRBV6-1, with D tentatively TRBD1 (5 bases). The J call is in doubt because the DNA end fits TRBJ2-7 better. Germline V lookup: CDR1 MNHNS, CDR2 SASEGT. The CDR3 consists of 12 residues. CDR3 DNA: TGTGCCAGCAGTTCGCAGGGTTACGAGCAGTACTTC. As protein: CASSSQGYEQYF.

This chain connects TRBV15 to TRBJ1-6, with 10 bases identical to TRBD1. V gave up 4 bases and J gave up 6 bases; unmatched junction bases: 3. The germline CDR1 and CDR2 sequences are LNHNV and YYDKDF (reference sequence). The CDR3 length is 15 residues. The CDR3 region is CATSMDRGINSPLHF. The DNA for the CDR3 is TGTGCCACCAGCATGGACAGGGGGATTAATTCACCCCTCCACTTT.

This clone was seen a few times. The V and J genes are TRBV11-2 and TRBJ2-1; no clear D. V lost 0 bases, J lost 3 bases, and 12 bases lay in between. The CDR3 extends over 16 amino acids. Looked up from germline, CDR1 is SGHAT and CDR2 is FQNNGV. CDR3 sequence reads: CASSLDLARGYNEQFF. CDR3 bases: TGTGCCAGCAGCTTAGATCTGGCCCGCGGCTACAATGAGCAGTTCTTC.

This clone was seen once. This chain connects TRBV2 to TRBJ2-7; 7 bases fit TRBD1. This CDR3 comprises 15 residues. CDR1 SNHLY and CDR2 FYNNEI come from the germline V gene. With V trimmed by 6 bases and J by 0 bases, 8 bases remained unmatched. The CDR3: CASSGDRPTSYEQYF. The CDR3 nucleotides read TGTGCCAGCAGCGGGGACAGACCCACCTCCTACGAGCAGTACTTC. The full variable domain, completed using reference TRBV2 and TRBJ2-7, is EPEVTQTPSHQVTQMGQEVILRCVPISNHLYFYWYRQILGQKVEFLVSFYNNEISEKSEIFDDQFSVERPDGSNFTLKIRSTKLEDSAMYFCASSGDRPTSYEQYFGPGTRLTVT.

The V gene is TRBV7-2, the J gene TRBJ2-5; 8 nucleotides match TRBD2. The CDR3 extends over 15 amino acids. With V trimmed by 1 base and J by 3 bases, 4 bases remained unmatched. CDR1 is SGHTA and CDR2 is FQGNSA in the germline V gene. The CDR3 DNA is TGTGCCAGCAGCTTAGTAGCGGGGAAAGAAGAGACCCAGTACTTC. Its translation is CASSLVAGKEETQYF. The variable domain in full, with the rest retrieved from reference TRBV7-2 and TRBJ2-5, is GAGVSQSPSNKVTEKGKDVELRCDPISGHTALYWYRQSLGQGLEFLIYFQGNSAPDKSGLPSDRFSAERTGGSVSTLTIQRTQQEDSAVYLCASSLVAGKEETQYFGPGTRLLVL.

V usage is TRBV28 and J usage is TRBJ1-2; D is ambiguous. The CDR3 has 12 amino acids. Germline V gene data show CDR1 as MDHEN and CDR2 as SYDVKM. V was trimmed by 5 bases and J by 5 bases, leaving 9 bases between them. The CDR3 is CASSRNKYGYTF. The CDR3 bases are TGTGCCAGCAGTAGAAACAAGTATGGCTACACCTTC.

The rearrangement joins TRBV27 to TRBJ1-1; D uncertain. Germline V lookup: CDR1 MNHEY, CDR2 SMNVEV (reference sequence). This CDR3 spans 13 amino acids. Trimming removed 6 bases at V and 0 bases at J, with 8 bases between. The CDR3 region has the DNA TGTGCCAGCAGAACAGAGCTGAACACTGAAGCTTTCTTT. Protein: CASRTELNTEAFF.